The 4 T cell receptor beta chains below all came from one sample that was sequenced in a study of T cell repertoires in cytomegalovirus infection. No antigens are known for them. From the reads, TCRdb called clonotypes with MiXCR, one entry per CDR3 protein. The sample yields approximately 990,000 distinct CDR3 sequences, more than 25% seen once. Specimen: cultured CD8+ T cells from PBMCs, collected from culture after CMV antigen stimulation. These receptors were obtained from a human donor in good health (CMV status not recorded). Some clones in this sample may be carry-over from other donors' samples.

This clonotype was picked up a small number of times. The V gene is TRBV4-1, the J gene TRBJ1-1; no clear D gene. The CDR3 is 14 residues long. The V end was cut by 0 bases, the J end by 6 bases, with 11 bases between. Germline-derived CDR1 and CDR2 are MGHRA and YSYEKL. The CDR3 here is CASSQDPSVSEAFF. As DNA, the CDR3 is TGCGCCAGCAGCCAAGATCCATCTGTTTCTGAAGCTTTCTTT.

The chain links TRBV10-3 to TRBJ2-1; the D gene could be TRBD1 or TRBD2 (6 bases each). CDR3 size: 18 residues. The germline V gene has CDR1 ENHRY and CDR2 SYGVKD. The V gene lost 0 bases and the J gene lost 0 bases, with 15 bases spanning the gap. CDR3 residues: CAISESVGGYSSYNEQFF. The CDR3 DNA follows: TGTGCCATCAGTGAGTCGGTAGGGGGGTATAGCTCCTACAATGAGCAGTTCTTC.

This clonotype has only a few counts. This chain links TRBV24-1 with TRBJ2-2; D is perhaps TRBD2 (6 bases). This CDR3 has 15 residues. V lost 4 bases and J lost 2, with 10 bases in between. The germline V gene encodes CDR1 KGHDR and CDR2 SFDVKD. CDR3 in amino acids: CATSERGLNTGELFF. CDR3 in DNA: TGTGCCACCAGTGAAAGGGGACTCAACACCGGGGAGCTGTTTTTT.

This clonotype was recorded at least ten times. The chain links TRBV7-2 to TRBJ2-1, with 12 bases identical to TRBD1. The trim removed 5 bases at V and 6 bases at J, leaving 2 bases unmatched. The CDR3 contains 14 residues. Germline-derived CDR1 and CDR2 are SGHTA and FQGNSA. The CDR3 here is CASSGTGGSNEQFF. In DNA, the CDR3 is TGTGCCAGCAGCGGGACAGGGGGCAGCAATGAGCAGTTCTTC.